This TCR beta chain was recorded in a study of cytomegalovirus exposure and HLA in healthy donors. V lost 0 bases, J lost 3 bases, and 4 bases stayed unmatched. Germline V lookup: CDR1 SGDLS, CDR2 YYNGEE. The CDR3 consists of 15 residues. The PCR made use of 60 Vbeta and 13 Jbeta primers. This table comes from immunoSEQ multiplex PCR, and its TCRdb copy is limited to in-frame clones, with some not included. The data show approximately 160,000 clones, about 78% seen once. About this clone: Antigen specificity is unknown.

Overall study findings and caveats: Analysis performed later found roughly 17,000 TCR beta sequences associated with HLA alleles at 0.05 false discovery rate.

This clonotype originated in a woman aged 45-65 years in good health and CMV-seropositive. The chain joins TRBV9 to TRBJ2-7; 9 nucleotides align to TRBD2. Sample: PBMCs. The CDR3: CASSVGTSEIYEQYF. The DNA for the CDR3 is TGTGCCAGCAGCGTAGGGACTAGCGAGATCTACGAGCAGTACTTC.